This T cell receptor (beta chain) is drawn from a study of blood T cell repertoires in COVID-19. Study information: From T cells, B-cell-depleted T cells, or PBMCs came the material, which was cDNA or gDNA.

The Seattle patients joined while their infection was active and were tracked longitudinally afterward. Repertoires were generated with immunoSEQ multiplex PCR, while TCRdb's copy carries only in-frame clones and drops some. The repertoire holds about 49,000 clones, with approximately 95% as singletons. With 0 bases removed from V and 0 bases from J, the gap between germline ends came to 11 bases. From germline, CDR1 is SQVTM and CDR2 ANQGSEA. The CDR3 sequence is 15 residues long. The chain has TRBV29-1 and TRBJ1-2; D perhaps matches TRBD1 (5 bases). The receptor was isolated from a man in his sixties with COVID-19, enrolled during active disease. Specimen: peripheral blood. CDR3 in amino acids: CSVEDRDLPNYGYTF. The CDR3 nucleotides read TGCAGCGTTGAAGACAGGGATCTTCCTAACTATGGCTACACCTTC.